The clone carrying this T cell receptor beta chain was counted at least ten times. The CDR3 covers 15 residues. Trimming cost V 4 bases and J 10 bases; bases outside gene matches: 10. CDR1 and CDR2 from the germline V gene are MGHRA and YSYEKL. Template switching by 5'RACE produced TCR cDNA, adding a universal primer site and UMIs. Each CDR3 protein is one row after TCRdb ran MiXCR on the 5' RACE reads. The sample has more than 3,500 distinct CDR3 sequences; less than 9% are singletons. This sample was included in a study of T cells after yellow fever vaccination. Study results and limitations: Most primary-vaccination clones reappeared after the booster (more than 95% CD4, 75% to 90% CD8). The authors detected almost none of the vaccine-responding clonotypes in sorted memory subsets on day 0. Of the clonotypes, a small share occurred in both CD4 and CD8 compartments.

The sample was PBMCs, either bulk or a sorted T-cell subset (CD4+, CD8+, memory, or dextramer-sorted; not recorded which), taken around 45 days after the first yellow fever vaccination. The rearrangement uses TRBV4-1 and TRBJ2-1, with TRBD2 matching 10 bases. The sequence came from a man between 18 and 35 years old who received the YFV17D yellow fever vaccine. Written as DNA, the CDR3 is TGCGCCAGCAGCCCTCTTCGACTAGCGGGTGACGAGCAGTTCTTC. This codes for CASSPLRLAGDEQFF.